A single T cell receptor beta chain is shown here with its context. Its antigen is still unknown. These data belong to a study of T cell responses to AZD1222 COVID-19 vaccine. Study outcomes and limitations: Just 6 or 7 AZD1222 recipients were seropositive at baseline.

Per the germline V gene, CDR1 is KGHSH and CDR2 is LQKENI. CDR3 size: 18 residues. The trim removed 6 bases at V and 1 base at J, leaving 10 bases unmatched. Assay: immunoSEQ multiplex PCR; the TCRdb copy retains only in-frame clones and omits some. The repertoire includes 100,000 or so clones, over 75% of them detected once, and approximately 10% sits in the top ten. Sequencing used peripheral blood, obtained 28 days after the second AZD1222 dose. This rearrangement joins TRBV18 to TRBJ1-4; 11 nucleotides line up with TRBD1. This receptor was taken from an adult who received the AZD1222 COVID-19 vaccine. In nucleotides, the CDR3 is TGTGCCAGCTCGCCGGACAGGGGGCTACTAAAAACTAATGAAAAACTGTTTTTT. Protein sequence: CASSPDRGLLKTNEKLFF.